This T cell receptor (beta chain) was sequenced during a study of shared clonotypes between healthy human individuals. Study-wide results and caveats: What naive subsets generally showed was a larger estimated richness than memory subsets showed. Naive CD4 clonotypes were shared across several donors at about 5%. Some clonotypes were shared by all four sorted-subset donors, while others were not shared. The non-shared ones had lower generation probabilities than the shared ones.

Naive CD8 cells were CD45RO-negative, positively selected for CCR7, excluding terminally differentiated effector memory CD45RA+ cells. Study processing details: As immunoSEQ supplied junction-only sequences (without quality scores), filtering differed. Generated by immunoSEQ multiplex PCR, the TCRdb table keeps only in-frame clones and is missing some. The V and J calls and clone size were taken over from that table, and D and trimming were inferred from the DNA. Of roughly 1,800,000 clones listed, 85% to 95% are singletons. A note on this clone: No antigen is known for it.

The CDR3 loop spans 15 amino acids. Trimming removed 8 bases from V and 2 bases from J; junction bases left unmatched: 9. CDR1 and CDR2 from the germline V gene are SGHTS and YDEGEE. The specimen was naive CD8+ T cells sorted from blood. The V and J genes are TRBV5-8 and TRBJ2-7; TRBD2 aligns across 11 bases. The sequence derives from a man aged 18 to 35 in good health. The CDR3 region has the DNA TGTGCCAGTATGGACCCGGGACTAGCGGCCTACGAGCAGTACTTC. It translates to CASMDPGLAAYEQYF.